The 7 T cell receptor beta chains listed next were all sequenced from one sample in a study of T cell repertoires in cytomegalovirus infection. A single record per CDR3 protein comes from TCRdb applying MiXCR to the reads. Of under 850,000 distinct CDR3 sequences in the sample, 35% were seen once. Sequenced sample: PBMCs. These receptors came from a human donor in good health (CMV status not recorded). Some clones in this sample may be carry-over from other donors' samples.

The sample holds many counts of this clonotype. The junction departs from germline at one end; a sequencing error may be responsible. CDR3 in amino acids: CASSFPFGQGGRF. In DNA, the CDR3 is TGTGCCAGCAGCTTCCCCTTCGGACAGGGGGGGAGGTTT. The chain recombines TRBV7-2 with TRBJ1-1; TRBD1 aligns across 10 bases. CDR1 is SGHTA and CDR2 is FQGNSA in the germline V gene. This CDR3 contains 13 residues.

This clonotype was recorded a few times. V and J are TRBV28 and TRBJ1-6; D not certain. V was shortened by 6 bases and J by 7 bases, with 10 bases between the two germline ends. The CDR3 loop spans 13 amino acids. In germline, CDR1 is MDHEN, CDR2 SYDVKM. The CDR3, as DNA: TGTGCCAGCAGAGCCGCCTCGAATTCACCCCTCCACTTT. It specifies CASRAASNSPLHF.

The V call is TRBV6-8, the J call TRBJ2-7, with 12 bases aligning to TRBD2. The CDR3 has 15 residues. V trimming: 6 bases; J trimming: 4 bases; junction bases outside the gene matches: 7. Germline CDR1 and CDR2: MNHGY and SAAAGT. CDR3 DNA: TGTGCCAGCAGATTTGGGACTAGCGGGCCTTACGAGCAGTACTTC. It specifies CASRFGTSGPYEQYF.

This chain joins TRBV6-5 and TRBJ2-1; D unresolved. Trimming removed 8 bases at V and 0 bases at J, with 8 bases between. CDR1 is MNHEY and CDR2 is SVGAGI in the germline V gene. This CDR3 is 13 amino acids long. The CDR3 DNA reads TGTGCCAGCCAAGATACCTCCTACAATGAGCAGTTCTTC. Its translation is CASQDTSYNEQFF.

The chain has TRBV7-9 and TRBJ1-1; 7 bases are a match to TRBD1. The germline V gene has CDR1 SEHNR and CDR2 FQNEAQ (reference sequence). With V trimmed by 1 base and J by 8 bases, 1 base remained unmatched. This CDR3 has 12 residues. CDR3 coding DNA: TGTGCCAGCAGCTTAGAGACAGGGGAAGCTTTCTTT. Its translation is CASSLETGEAFF.

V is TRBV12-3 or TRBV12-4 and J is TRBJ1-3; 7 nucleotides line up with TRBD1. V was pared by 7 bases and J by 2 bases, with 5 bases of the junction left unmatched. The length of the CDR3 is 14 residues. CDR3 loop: CASTTGQTGNTIYF. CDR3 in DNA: TGTGCCAGCACTACGGGACAGACTGGAAACACCATATATTTT.

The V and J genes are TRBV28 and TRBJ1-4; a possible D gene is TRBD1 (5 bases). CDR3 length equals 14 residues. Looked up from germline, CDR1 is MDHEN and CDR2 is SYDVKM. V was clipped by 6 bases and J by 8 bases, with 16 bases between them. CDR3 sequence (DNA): TGTGCCAGCAGCCCCGGAGGGGCAGAAGAAAAACTGTTTTTT. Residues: CASSPGGAEEKLFF.